This T cell receptor (beta chain) was identified during a study of cytomegalovirus exposure and HLA in healthy donors. Study results and caveats: The only immune exposure information that was available was CMV serostatus. Sequencing artifact likely explains a cluster of highly shared sequence variants.

Vbeta (60) and Jbeta (13) primers were used in the PCR. Clones were sequenced by immunoSEQ multiplex PCR, and TCRdb holds only the in-frame ones, with some missing. This table holds 25,000 to 40,000 clones, 44% found once. This CDR3 has 17 residues. From germline, CDR1 is SGHRS and CDR2 YFSETQ. Trimming left V 3 bases short and J 7 bases short, with 26 bases between. This clone has more than one count but fewer than ten. No antigen is known for it. What was sequenced was PBMCs. The sequence derives from a woman aged 50 to 65 in good health and CMV-seronegative. The chain couples TRBV5-1 to TRBJ2-7; D might be TRBD2 (5 bases). For the CDR3, the DNA is TGCGCCAGCAGCTCCCGAATTGATTCCTCCGGGGTGAGTGAGCAGTACTTC. It translates to CASSSRIDSSGVSEQYF.